The source of this TCR beta chain is a study of T cell repertoires in cytomegalovirus infection. For the study at large: Public TCR beta signatures indicated both CMV infection and matching HLA type.

The J segment lost 3 bases and the V segment lost 1 base, leaving 13 bases of the junction unmatched. The CDR3 has 18 residues. The germline V gene encodes CDR1 SGHVS and CDR2 FNYEAQ. General observations from the study: The cumulative frequency of public TCR beta families identified carriers of CMV plus the relevant HLA. HLA-C-restricted CMV clonotypes gave the most frequent clonotype in two of eight donors.

TCRdb itself ran the reads through MiXCR, one entry per CDR3 protein. Of 740,000 or so distinct CDR3 sequences in the sample, approximately 40% are singletons; the top ten hold around 2.6%. Note on this clonotype: What it recognizes is unknown.

The sequencing sample was made of PBMCs. The receptor was derived from a human donor in good health (CMV status not recorded). Some clones in this sample may be carry-over from other donors' samples. The chain joins TRBV7-6 to TRBJ2-3; 7 bases match TRBD1. CDR3 bases: TGTGCCAGCAGCTTAGTATACCGACAGGGTACGAAGACAGATACGCAGTATTTT. Its translation: CASSLVYRQGTKTDTQYF. The variable domain in full, completed from reference TRBV7-6 and TRBJ2-3, reads GAGVSQSPRYKVTKRGQDVALRCDPISGHVSLYWYRQALGQGPEFLTYFNYEAQQDKSGLPNDRFSAERPEGSISTLTIQRTEQRDSAMYRCASSLVYRQGTKTDTQYFGPGTRLTVL.